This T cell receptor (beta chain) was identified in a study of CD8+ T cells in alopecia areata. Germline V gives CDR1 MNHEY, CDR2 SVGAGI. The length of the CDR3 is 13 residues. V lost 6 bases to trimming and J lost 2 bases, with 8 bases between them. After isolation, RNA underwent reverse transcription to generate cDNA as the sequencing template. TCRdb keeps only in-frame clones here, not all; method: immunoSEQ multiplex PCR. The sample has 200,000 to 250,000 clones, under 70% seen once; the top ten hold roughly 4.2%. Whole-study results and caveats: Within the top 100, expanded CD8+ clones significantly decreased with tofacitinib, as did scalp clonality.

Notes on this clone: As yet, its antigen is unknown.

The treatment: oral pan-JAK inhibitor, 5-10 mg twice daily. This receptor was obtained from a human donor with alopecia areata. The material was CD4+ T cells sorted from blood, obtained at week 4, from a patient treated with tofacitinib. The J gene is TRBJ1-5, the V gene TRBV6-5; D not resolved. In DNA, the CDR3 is TGTGCCAGCAGACCCGCGGGCAATCAGCCCCAGCATTTT. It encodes CASRPAGNQPQHF.